These T cell receptor beta chains were read from a single sample in a study of cytomegalovirus exposure and HLA in healthy donors. Generated by immunoSEQ multiplex PCR, the TCRdb table keeps only in-frame clones and is missing some. This table lists 150,000 to 200,000 clones. Sequenced sample: PBMCs. Receptors originate from a man aged 30 to 45 in good health and CMV-seronegative. Each CDR3 is given with its conserved first and last residue. A D gene is named only where the DNA matches it firmly.

j_call,d_call,cdr3_length,v_call,cdr3_nt,cdr3_aa
TRBJ1-1,TRBD1,15,TRBV7-2,TGTGCCAGCAGCTCGGGGACAGGTGGGAACACTGAAGCTTTCTTT,CASSSGTGGNTEAFF
TRBJ1-4,NA,15,TRBV6-6,TGTGCCAGCAGTGCTTCGGGGTCAACTAATGAAAAACTGTTTTTT,CASSASGSTNEKLFF
TRBJ2-1,TRBD1,17,TRBV27,TGTGCCAGCAGTTCCTTTTTTGACAGGGGCCTCGGGGATGAGCAGTTCTTC,CASSSFFDRGLGDEQFF
TRBJ2-7,TRBD1,13,TRBV7-9,TGTGCCAGCAGCCCGACAGGGGTCAACGAGCAGTACTTC,CASSPTGVNEQYF
TRBJ1-2,NA,15,TRBV4-1,TGCGCCAGCAGCCAAGACAAGCAGGGATTCTATGGCTACACCTTC,CASSQDKQGFYGYTF
TRBJ2-7,NA,15,TRBV6-5,TGTGCCAGCAGTTACGGCCAGGTAGGATCCTACGAGCAGTACTTC,CASSYGQVGSYEQYF
TRBJ1-1,TRBD1,14,TRBV27,TGTGCCAGCAGTTCAGGGGGCGGGAACACTGAAGCTTTCTTT,CASSSGGGNTEAFF
TRBJ1-5,NA,15,TRBV5-1,TGCGCCAGCAGCTTGAGCGGGGAGGGGCATCAGCCCCAGCATTTT,CASSLSGEGHQPQHF
TRBJ1-5,NA,15,TRBV6-1,TGTGCCAGCAGCCTCCGTCGGCAGGGCAATCAGCCCCAGCATTTT,CASSLRRQGNQPQHF
TRBJ1-1,NA,15,TRBV4-1,TGCGCCAGCAGCCAAGTAGGGGCGATTGGGACTGAAGCTTTCTTT,CASSQVGAIGTEAFF
TRBJ2-6,TRBD1,16,TRBV27,TGTGCCAGCAGGACAGGGGGCTCTACTGGGGCCAACGTCCTGACTTTC,CASRTGGSTGANVLTF
TRBJ2-1,NA,17,TRBV4-1,TGCGCCAGCAGCCAGGCTACAGGGACGAGGCCCTACAATGAGCAGTTCTTC,CASSQATGTRPYNEQFF
TRBJ2-7,NA,16,TRBV13,TGTGCCAGCAGCTTAGGCGGGGCTGGAGGGACGGACGAGCAGTACTTC,CASSLGGAGGTDEQYF
TRBJ2-7,NA,15,TRBV29-1,TGCAGCGTGACCCCGGGAGCCGGGGGTTCCTACGAGCAGTACTTC,CSVTPGAGGSYEQYF
TRBJ1-6,NA,18,TRBV9,TGTGCCAGCAGCGATGGACAGATACCTAGCTCCTATAATTCACCCCTCCACTTT,CASSDGQIPSSYNSPLHF
TRBJ1-2,NA,15,TRBV18,TGTGCCAGCTCACCCCCGGAGAGGGTCAACTATGGCTACACCTTC,CASSPPERVNYGYTF
TRBJ2-1,TRBD2,17,TRBV5-1,TGCGCCAGCAGCCTCGATCCTCCCGGGACTAGCGCATATGAGCAGTTCTTC,CASSLDPPGTSAYEQFF
TRBJ1-1,TRBD1,15,TRBV6-6,TGTGCCAGCAGCAACGACAGGGGGCGAAACACTGAAGCTTTCTTT,CASSNDRGRNTEAFF
TRBJ1-6,TRBD1,15,TRBV4-1,TGCGCCAGCAGCCTTGACAGGGATTCGTGGTCACCCCTCCACTTT,CASSLDRDSWSPLHF